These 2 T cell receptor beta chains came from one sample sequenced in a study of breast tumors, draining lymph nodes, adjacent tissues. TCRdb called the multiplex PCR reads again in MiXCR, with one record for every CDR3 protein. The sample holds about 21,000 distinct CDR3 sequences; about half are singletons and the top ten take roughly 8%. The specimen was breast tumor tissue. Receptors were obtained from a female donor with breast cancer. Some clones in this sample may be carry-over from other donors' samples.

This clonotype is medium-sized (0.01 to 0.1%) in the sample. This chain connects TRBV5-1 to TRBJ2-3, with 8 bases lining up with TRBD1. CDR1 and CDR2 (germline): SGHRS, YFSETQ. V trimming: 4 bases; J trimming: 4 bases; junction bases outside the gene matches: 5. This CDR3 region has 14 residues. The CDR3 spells CASSQGQGSDTQYF. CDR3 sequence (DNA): TGCGCCAGCAGCCAAGGACAGGGCTCAGATACGCAGTATTTT.

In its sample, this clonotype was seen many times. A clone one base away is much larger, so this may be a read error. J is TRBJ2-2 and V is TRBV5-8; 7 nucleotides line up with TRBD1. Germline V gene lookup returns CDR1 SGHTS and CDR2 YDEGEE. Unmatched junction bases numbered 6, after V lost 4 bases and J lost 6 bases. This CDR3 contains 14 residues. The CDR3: CASSLGQASGELFF. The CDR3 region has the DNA TGTGCCAGCAGCCTAGGACAGGCTTCCGGGGAGCTGTTTTTT.